This paragraph covers one T cell receptor beta chain sequence. Its specificity is unknown. These data are taken from a study of T cell responses to AZD1222 COVID-19 vaccine. Whole-study results and caveats: At baseline, seropositivity was found in only a handful of AZD1222 recipients. Most donors were white British and more were female, and clonal diversity was possibly underestimated. It was only after the peak T cell response that any repertoires were sampled. Reportedly, close to half of spike-specific TCRs are directed against unmutated variant regions.

The method was immunoSEQ multiplex PCR; TCRdb's version includes in-frame clones alone and lacks a portion of them. The data hold about 110,000 clones, with roughly 89% observed a single time. V trimming: 5 bases; J trimming: 4 bases; junction bases outside the gene matches: 4. CDR1 is SGHRS and CDR2 is YFSETQ in the germline V gene. The CDR3 extends over 14 amino acids. The rearrangement uses TRBV5-1 and TRBJ2-1; the match to TRBD1 covers 9 bases. The clonotype was recovered from an adult who received the AZD1222 COVID-19 vaccine. Material: peripheral blood, obtained 28 days after the second AZD1222 dose. CDR3 residues: CASRRTGDYNEQFF. The CDR3 bases are TGCGCCAGCAGACGGACAGGGGATTACAATGAGCAGTTCTTC.